Each of the 9 T cell receptor beta chains below was sequenced from the same sample in a study of blood T cell repertoires in COVID-19. TCRdb's table, derived via immunoSEQ multiplex PCR, lists solely in-frame clones and lacks some. The sample carries under 250,000 clones, approximately 80% recorded once. Sequenced sample: peripheral blood. Receptors originate from a woman aged 18-30 years with acute or convalescent COVID-19.

J is TRBJ2-5 and V is TRBV4-3, with D tentatively TRBD2 (6 bases). The CDR3 contains 16 residues. Deletions cut 0 bases from V and 5 bases from J, with 16 bases between. Germline loops: CDR1 LGHNA, CDR2 YSLEER. The CDR3 bases are TGCGCCAGCAGCCAAGATAGAGGAGGGAGCGCGGAGACCCAGTACTTC. Translation: CASSQDRGGSAETQYF.

CDR3 region: CASSLRQGAHEQYF. DNA of the CDR3: TGTGCCAGCAGCTTAAGGCAGGGGGCGCATGAGCAGTACTTC. The gene calls are TRBV7-6 and TRBJ2-7; 8 nucleotides align to TRBD1. With 2 bases clipped from V and 7 bases from J, the junction kept 7 bases outside the gene matches. The germline V gene has CDR1 SGHVS and CDR2 FNYEAQ. The CDR3 covers 14 residues.

This clone was seen only once. The chain carries TRBV4-3 and TRBJ1-1; 7 bases are a match to TRBD1. J was trimmed by 3 bases and V by 4 bases; bases with no gene match: 17. CDR3 length equals 18 residues. Germline CDR1 reads LGHNA; CDR2 reads YSLEER. In DNA, the CDR3 is TGCGCCAGCAGCCCTACCCGGGACAGCCGTCCCGTGGACACTGAAGCTTTCTTT. Translated: CASSPTRDSRPVDTEAFF.

The genes are TRBV30 and TRBJ1-6; tentatively, D is TRBD1 (5 bases). V was shortened by 4 bases and J by 7 bases, with 11 bases between the two germline ends. Germline V gives CDR1 GTSNPN, CDR2 SVGIG (reference sequence). The CDR3 has 13 amino acids. The CDR3 is CAWTGRANSPLHF. The CDR3 DNA follows: TGTGCCTGGACCGGCAGGGCAAATTCACCCCTCCACTTT.

This clone has a single count. V gene TRBV19 combines with J gene TRBJ2-4; tentative D call: TRBD1 (6 bases). Deletions cut 10 bases from V and 0 bases from J, with 16 bases between. Looked up from germline, CDR1 is LNHDA and CDR2 is SQIVND (reference sequence). The CDR3 is 15 amino acids. CDR3 residues: CATATGVPAKNIQYF. As DNA, the CDR3 is TGTGCCACCGCGACAGGAGTCCCAGCCAAAAACATTCAGTACTTC.

The chain combines TRBV9 with TRBJ1-5, with TRBD1 matching 9 bases. Germline V gene sequence: CDR1 SGDLS, CDR2 YYNGEE. The length of the CDR3 is 16 residues. With V trimmed by 5 bases and J by 4 bases, 10 bases remained unmatched. CDR3 in amino acids: CASSETGTGTNQPQHF. In DNA form, the CDR3 reads TGTGCCAGCAGTGAGACCGGGACAGGGACAAATCAGCCCCAGCATTTT.

CDR3 DNA sequence: TGTGCCAGCAGTCGACCCGAAGCGGGAGGGCCATACGAGCAGTACTTC. It yields the protein CASSRPEAGGPYEQYF. The chain couples TRBV6-2 or TRBV6-3 to TRBJ2-7; TRBD2 aligns across 10 bases. V lost 5 bases, J lost 4 bases, and 11 bases stayed unmatched. This CDR3 has 16 amino acids. Germline V gene data show CDR1 as MNHEY and CDR2 as SVGEGT.

This chain uses TRBV7-6 with TRBJ1-4; 7 nucleotides match TRBD1. J lost 4 bases, V lost 6 bases, and 8 bases had no gene match. This CDR3 comprises 15 residues. The germline V gene has CDR1 SGHVS and CDR2 FNYEAQ. This CDR3 is CASSYNRGGNEKLFF. The CDR3 DNA sequence: TGTGCCAGCAGTTATAACAGGGGAGGTAATGAAAAACTGTTTTTT.

V is TRBV7-2 and J is TRBJ2-3, with a weak D call TRBD2 (7 bases). Trimming removed 4 bases from V and 7 bases from J, with 12 bases in between. This CDR3 has 13 amino acids. Germline assignment: CDR1 SGHTA and CDR2 FQGNSA. The CDR3 region is CASSSVGGHTQYF. The CDR3 coding sequence is TGTGCCAGCAGCTCAGTGGGGGGGCATACGCAGTATTTT.